The 18 T cell receptor beta chains below come from one sample, sequenced in a study of glioma-infiltrating T cells. The iRepertoire nested amplicon-rescue multiplex PCR amplified TCR alpha and beta CDR3s from RNA. From the multiplex PCR reads, TCRdb called clonotypes with MiXCR, one entry per CDR3 protein. The sample yields several thousand distinct CDR3 sequences, less than 50% seen once. The specimen was glioma tissue, nonneoplastic brain tissue, or PBMCs (not recorded which). These receptors all stem from a human donor with low-grade glioma or glioblastoma, undergoing nonglioma brain surgery, or in good health (not recorded which).

The V gene is TRBV5-6, the J gene TRBJ2-2; a weak D match, TRBD1 (5 bases). The CDR3 contains 15 residues. Germline CDR1 and CDR2: SGHDT and YYEEEE. Trimming cost V 4 bases and J 3 bases, with 13 bases left between them. CDR3: CASSRTDKHTGELFF. The CDR3 region has the DNA TGTGCCAGCAGCCGTACGGACAAACACACCGGGGAGCTGTTTTTT.

At least ten counts were recorded for this clonotype. The chain combines TRBV20-1 with TRBJ2-3; 11 bases map to TRBD2. J gave up 6 bases and V 1 base, and 30 bases lay outside the gene matches. Germline CDR1 DFQATT, CDR2 SNEGSKA (reference sequence). The CDR3 extends over 23 amino acids. The CDR3 sequence: CSARGQGTIGLAGGQTEADTQYF. The CDR3 nucleotides are TGCAGTGCTAGAGGCCAGGGGACAATCGGGCTAGCGGGAGGTCAGACGGAGGCTGATACGCAGTATTTT.

This clonotype was seen many times. A much larger clone sits a single nucleotide away, making a read error possible. V and J are TRBV20-1 and TRBJ2-1; 16 bases are shared with TRBD2. CDR3 size: 17 residues. Per germline, CDR1 DFQATT and CDR2 SNEGSKA (reference sequence). V shed 5 bases and J 2 bases; nucleotides not matched to a gene: 6. CDR3 nucleotide sequence: TGCAGTGCTCCAACCGGGACTAGCGGGGGGGCCTACAATGAGCAGTTCTTC. Protein product: CSAPTGTSGGAYNEQFF.

The chain employs TRBV7-2 and TRBJ2-1; TRBD2 matches 12 bases. V lost 3 bases, J lost 3 bases, and 3 bases stayed unmatched. Per the germline V gene, CDR1 is SGHTA and CDR2 is FQGNSA. CDR3 size: 16 residues. This CDR3 reads CASSFLAGGVYNEQFF. The CDR3 nucleotides are TGTGCCAGCAGCTTTCTAGCGGGAGGGGTCTACAATGAGCAGTTCTTC.

The chain recombines TRBV7-9 with TRBJ1-1, with no clear D. Germline V gives CDR1 SEHNR, CDR2 FQNEAQ (reference sequence). This CDR3 has 15 amino acids. V lost 5 bases and J lost 1, with 14 bases in between. CDR3 DNA: TGTGCCAGCAGCCTTATAGGAGGGCGGAACACTGAAGCTTTCTTT. This sequence encodes CASSLIGGRNTEAFF.

On this clonotype: The junction departs from germline at one end; a sequencing error may be responsible. The chain links TRBV7-7 to TRBJ1-1; D ambiguous. Looked up from germline, CDR1 is SSHAT and CDR2 is FNYEAQ (reference sequence). This CDR3 is 13 amino acids long. CDR3: CASSLNGGTEAFF. Written as DNA, the CDR3 is TGTGCTAGCAGCTTAAATGGCGGCACTGAAGCTTTCTTT. The whole variable domain, remainder taken from reference TRBV7-7 and TRBJ1-1, is GAGVSQSPRYKVTKRGQDVTLRCDPISSHATLYWYQQALGQGPEFLTYFNYEAQPDKSGLPSDRFSAERPEGSISTLTIQRTEQRDSAMYRCASSLNGGTEAFFGQGTRLTVV.

This clonotype occurred many times. The rearrangement links TRBV2 to TRBJ2-2; 8 bases match TRBD1. Germline V gene data show CDR1 as SNHLY and CDR2 as FYNNEI. V lost 7 bases and J lost 5; bases outside the gene matches: 3. CDR3 length: 13 amino acids. CDR3 sequence: CASIRQGTGELFF. The CDR3 bases are TGTGCCAGCATTAGACAGGGGACCGGGGAGCTGTTTTTT.

By its share, this clonotype is medium-sized. The rearrangement links TRBV4-1 to TRBJ2-7; D ambiguous. The CDR3 runs 15 residues. CDR1 MGHRA and CDR2 YSYEKL come from the germline V gene. V was clipped by 0 bases and J by 3 bases, with 12 bases between them. CDR3 sequence reads: CASSQDQRLYYEQYF. As DNA, the CDR3 is TGCGCCAGCAGCCAAGATCAGAGGCTGTACTACGAGCAGTACTTC.

This clonotype was recorded a few times. The CDR3 sequence: CASSPGDSGVFGQYF. CDR3 DNA: TGTGCCAGCAGCCCTGGCGATAGCGGAGTCTTCGGGCAGTACTTC. This chain connects TRBV4-2 to TRBJ2-7; possibly TRBD2 for D (6 bases). This CDR3 region has 15 residues. Germline V lookup: CDR1 LGHNA, CDR2 YNFKEQ. Deletions cut 4 bases from V and 9 bases from J, with 22 bases between.

A note on this clonotype: At one of its ends the junction is not consistent with the germline gene, which may arise from a read error. The chain recombines TRBV7-6 with TRBJ2-3; D is unresolved. This CDR3 contains 13 residues. The germline V gene encodes CDR1 SGHVS and CDR2 FNYEAQ. Written as DNA, the CDR3 is TGTGCCAGCAGCGCGAGACTGGCCAGCACGCAGTGTTTT. It is translated as CASSARLASTQCF.

By its share, this clonotype is medium-sized. The chain has TRBV24-1 and TRBJ1-2; the D is unclear. Germline V gives CDR1 KGHDR, CDR2 SFDVKD. The CDR3 spans 12 residues. Trimming removed 4 bases at V and 8 bases at J, with 10 bases between. The CDR3 DNA is TGTGCCACCAGTGACTTCAGCAAGGGCTACACCTTC. Amino acid sequence: CATSDFSKGYTF.

Only a few counts were recorded for this clonotype. A much larger clone differs by one base, so this may be a read error. The rearrangement joins TRBV7-2 to TRBJ2-1; perhaps D is TRBD1 or TRBD2 (5 bases each). This CDR3 contains 14 residues. CDR1 and CDR2 from the germline V gene are SGHTA and FQGNSA. DNA of the CDR3: TGTGCCAGCAGCACCGGGGACGGCTACAATGAGCAGCTCTTC. It yields the protein CASSTGDGYNEQLF.

This clonotype appeared a few times. The CDR3 sequence: CASTGLAGGEQYF. As DNA, the CDR3 is TGTGCCAGCACCGGACTAGCGGGAGGCGAGCAGTACTTC. The V call is TRBV6-1, the J call TRBJ2-7; 14 bases are shared with TRBD2. The V and J ends lost 7 bases and 6 bases, in that order; junction bases with no gene match: 2. Looked up from germline, CDR1 is MNHNS and CDR2 is SASEGT. This CDR3 region has 13 residues.

The chain couples TRBV28 to TRBJ1-1; TRBD1 is a possible D gene (6 bases). Germline V lookup: CDR1 MDHEN, CDR2 SYDVKM. Trimming shortened V by 7 bases and J by 5 bases, and 20 bases separated the two germline ends. The CDR3 has 15 residues. The chain's CDR3 is CASTSPLGGGTEAFF. As DNA, the CDR3 is TGTGCCAGCACCAGCCCCTTAGGGGGGGGGACTGAAGCTTTCTTT. The variable domain in full, completed from reference TRBV28 and TRBJ1-1, reads DVKVTQSSRYLVKRTGEKVFLECVQDMDHENMFWYRQDPGLGLRLIYFSYDVKMKEKGDIPEGYSVSREKKERFSLILESASTNQTSMYLCASTSPLGGGTEAFFGQGTRLTVV.

This clonotype has at least ten counts. This chain uses TRBV19 with TRBJ1-1, with 9 nucleotides matching TRBD1. Trimming at V came to 5 bases and at J to 1 base, leaving 5 bases not matched to a gene. CDR1 and CDR2 from the germline V gene are LNHDA and SQIVND (reference sequence). The CDR3 totals 15 residues. CDR3 region: CASSGTGSANTEAFF. CDR3 nucleotide sequence: TGTGCCAGTAGTGGGACAGGGAGCGCGAACACTGAAGCTTTCTTT.

This clonotype was seen more than once but under ten times. V and J are TRBV27 and TRBJ2-5, with D possibly matching TRBD1 (6 bases). The germline V gene has CDR1 MNHEY and CDR2 SMNVEV (reference sequence). CDR3 length equals 15 residues. V shed 4 bases and J shed 0 bases, with 12 bases lying between them. Written as DNA, the CDR3 is TGTGCCAGCAGTTATCTACAGGGAAACCAAGAGACCCAGTACTTC. Translation: CASSYLQGNQETQYF.

This clonotype was seen more than once but under ten times. The chain has TRBV6-6 and TRBJ2-1, with 7 bases aligning to TRBD2. Germline-derived CDR1 and CDR2 are MNHNY and SVGAGI (reference sequence). CDR3 length equals 15 residues. V trimming: 2 bases; J trimming: 6 bases; junction bases outside the gene matches: 7. The DNA for the CDR3 is TGTGCCAGCAGTTACGAACGGCCTAGCGGCAATGAGCAGTTCTTC. It translates to CASSYERPSGNEQFF.

The V and J genes are TRBV28 and TRBJ2-1, with 8 bases that match TRBD2. Germline V gene lookup returns CDR1 MDHEN and CDR2 SYDVKM. The trim removed 5 bases at V and 13 bases at J, leaving 19 bases unmatched. The CDR3 contains 16 residues. CDR3 nucleotides: TGTGCCAGCAGTCCAAATTATATGTCGGGAGGGCCGGATCAGTTCTTC. Residues: CASSPNYMSGGPDQFF.